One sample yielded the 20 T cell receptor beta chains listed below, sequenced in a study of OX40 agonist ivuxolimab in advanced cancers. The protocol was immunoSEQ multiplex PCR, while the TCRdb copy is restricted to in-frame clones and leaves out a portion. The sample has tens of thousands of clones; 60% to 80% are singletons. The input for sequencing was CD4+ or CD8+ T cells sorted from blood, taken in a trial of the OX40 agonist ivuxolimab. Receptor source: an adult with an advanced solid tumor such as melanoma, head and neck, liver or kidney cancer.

In DNA, the CDR3 is TGTGCCAGCAGCTTGGGCAAGAACACCGGGGAGCTGTTTTTT. Its protein product is CASSLGKNTGELFF. The rearrangement joins TRBV7-2 to TRBJ2-2; D not resolved. Looked up from germline, CDR1 is SGHTA and CDR2 is FQGNSA. The CDR3 loop spans 14 amino acids. V dropped 3 bases and J dropped 1 base, with 6 bases sitting between them.

DNA for the CDR3: TGCGCCAGCAGCCTTTTTGTTAGCGGGAACACCGGGGAGCTGTTTTTT. Protein product: CASSLFVSGNTGELFF. The gene calls are TRBV5-1 and TRBJ2-2; a possible D gene is TRBD2 (6 bases). Trimming cost V 4 bases and J 1 base, with 14 bases left between them. CDR1 SGHRS and CDR2 YFSETQ come from the germline V gene. This CDR3 has 16 residues.

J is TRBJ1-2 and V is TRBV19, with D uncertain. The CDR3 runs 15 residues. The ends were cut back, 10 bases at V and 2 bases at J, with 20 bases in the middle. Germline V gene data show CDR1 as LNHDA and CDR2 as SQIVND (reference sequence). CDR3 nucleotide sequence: TGTGCCACTGCGGGCCCCCGATATCCGAACTATGGCTACACCTTC. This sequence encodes CATAGPRYPNYGYTF. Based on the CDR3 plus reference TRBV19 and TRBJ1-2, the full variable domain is DGGITQSPKYLFRKEGQNVTLSCEQNLNHDAMYWYRQDPGQGLRLIYYSQIVNDFQKGDIAEGYSVSREKKESFPLTVTSAQKNPTAFYLCATAGPRYPNYGYTFGSGTRLTVV.

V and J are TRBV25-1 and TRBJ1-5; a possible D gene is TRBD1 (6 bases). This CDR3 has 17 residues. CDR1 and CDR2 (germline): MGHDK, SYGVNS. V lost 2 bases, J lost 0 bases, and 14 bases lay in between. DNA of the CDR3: TGTGCCAGCAGTGAAAACAGGGTGCCCTATAGCAATCAGCCCCAGCATTTT. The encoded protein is CASSENRVPYSNQPQHF.

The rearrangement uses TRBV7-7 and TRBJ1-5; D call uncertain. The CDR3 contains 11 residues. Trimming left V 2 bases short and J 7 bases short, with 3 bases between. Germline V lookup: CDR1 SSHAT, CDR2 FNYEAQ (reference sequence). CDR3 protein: CASSLRQPQHF. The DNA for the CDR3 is TGTGCCAGCAGCTTACGACAGCCCCAGCATTTT.

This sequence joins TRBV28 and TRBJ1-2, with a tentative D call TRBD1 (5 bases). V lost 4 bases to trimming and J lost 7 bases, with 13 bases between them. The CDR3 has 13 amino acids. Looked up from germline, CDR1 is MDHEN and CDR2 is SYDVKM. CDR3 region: CASSWAGSAGYTF. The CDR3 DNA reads TGTGCCAGCAGTTGGGCAGGGAGTGCTGGCTACACCTTC.

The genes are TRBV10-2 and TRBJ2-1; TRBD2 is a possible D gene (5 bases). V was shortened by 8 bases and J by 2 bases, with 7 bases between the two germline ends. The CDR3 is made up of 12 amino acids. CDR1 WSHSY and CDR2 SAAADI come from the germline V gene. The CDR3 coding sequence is TGCGCCAGCGGGAGCCCCTACAATGAGCAGTTCTTC. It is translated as CASGSPYNEQFF.

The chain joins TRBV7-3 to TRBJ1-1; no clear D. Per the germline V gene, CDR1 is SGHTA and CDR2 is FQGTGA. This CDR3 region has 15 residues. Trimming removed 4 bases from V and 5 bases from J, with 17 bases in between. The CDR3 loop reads CASSSTATGSTEAFF. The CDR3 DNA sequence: TGTGCCAGCAGCTCAACAGCAACCGGTAGTACTGAAGCTTTCTTT.

The CDR3 sequence is CASSIYVGYGYTF. CDR3 in DNA: TGTGCCAGCAGCATCTATGTAGGCTATGGCTACACCTTC. J is TRBJ1-2 and V is TRBV6-5; no reliable D call. The germline CDR1 and CDR2 sequences are MNHEY and SVGAGI. Trimming shortened V by 6 bases and J by 4 bases, and 12 bases separated the two germline ends. The CDR3 runs 13 residues.

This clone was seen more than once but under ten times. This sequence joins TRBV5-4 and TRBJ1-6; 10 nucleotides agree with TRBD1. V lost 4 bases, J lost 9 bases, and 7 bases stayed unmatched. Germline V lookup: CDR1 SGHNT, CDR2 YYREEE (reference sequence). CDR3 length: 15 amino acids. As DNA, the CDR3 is TGTGCCAGCAGCCAAGCGGGGACAGGGGTTTCACCCCTCCACTTT. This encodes CASSQAGTGVSPLHF.

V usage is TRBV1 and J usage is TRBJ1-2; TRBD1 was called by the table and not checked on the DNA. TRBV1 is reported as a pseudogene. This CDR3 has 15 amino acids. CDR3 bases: TGCACCAGCAGCAGCACAGCAGACCGGGACACCGGCTACACCTTC. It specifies CTSSSTADRDTGYTF.

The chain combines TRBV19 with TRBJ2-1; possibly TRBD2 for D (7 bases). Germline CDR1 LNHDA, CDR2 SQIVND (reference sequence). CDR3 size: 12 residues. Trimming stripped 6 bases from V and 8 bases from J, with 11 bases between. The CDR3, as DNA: TGTGCCAGTAGGGGGGGGCTTGATGAGCAGTTCTTC. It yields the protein CASRGGLDEQFF.

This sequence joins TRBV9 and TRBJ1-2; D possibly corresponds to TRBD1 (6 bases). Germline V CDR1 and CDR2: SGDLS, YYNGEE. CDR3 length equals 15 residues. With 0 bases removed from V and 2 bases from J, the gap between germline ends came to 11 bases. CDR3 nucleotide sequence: TGTGCCAGCAGCGTAGGGGCAGGGGAGAACTATGGCTACACCTTC. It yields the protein CASSVGAGENYGYTF.

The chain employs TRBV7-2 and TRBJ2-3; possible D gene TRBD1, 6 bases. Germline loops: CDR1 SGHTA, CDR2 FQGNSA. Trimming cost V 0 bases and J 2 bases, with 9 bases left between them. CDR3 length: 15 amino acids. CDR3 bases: TGTGCCAGCAGCTTAGCACAGGGAGCCACAGATACGCAGTATTTT. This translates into CASSLAQGATDTQYF.

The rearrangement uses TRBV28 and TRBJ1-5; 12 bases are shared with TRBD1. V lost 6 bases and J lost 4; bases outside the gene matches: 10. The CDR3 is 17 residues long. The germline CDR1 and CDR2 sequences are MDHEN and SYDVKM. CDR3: CASSPTGQGARNQPQHF. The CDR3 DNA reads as TGTGCCAGCAGCCCAACGGGACAGGGGGCGCGGAATCAGCCCCAGCATTTT.

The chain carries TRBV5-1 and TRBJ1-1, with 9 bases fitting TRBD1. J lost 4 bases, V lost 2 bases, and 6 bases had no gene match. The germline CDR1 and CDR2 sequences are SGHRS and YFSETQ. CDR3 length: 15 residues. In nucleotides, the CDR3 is TGCGCCAGCAGCTTTGCCCTGACAGGGGGCACTGAAGCTTTCTTT. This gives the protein CASSFALTGGTEAFF.

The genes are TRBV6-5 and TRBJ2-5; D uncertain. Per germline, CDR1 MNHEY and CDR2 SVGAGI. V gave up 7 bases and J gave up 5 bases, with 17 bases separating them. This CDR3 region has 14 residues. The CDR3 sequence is CASTRLSGGETQYF. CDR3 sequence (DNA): TGTGCCAGCACCCGACTGTCCGGTGGGGAGACCCAGTACTTC.

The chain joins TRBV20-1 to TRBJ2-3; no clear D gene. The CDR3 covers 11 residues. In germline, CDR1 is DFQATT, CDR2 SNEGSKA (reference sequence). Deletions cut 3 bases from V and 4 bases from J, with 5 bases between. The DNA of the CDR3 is TGCAGTGCTAGGGTATCAGATACGCAGTATTTT. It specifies CSARVSDTQYF.

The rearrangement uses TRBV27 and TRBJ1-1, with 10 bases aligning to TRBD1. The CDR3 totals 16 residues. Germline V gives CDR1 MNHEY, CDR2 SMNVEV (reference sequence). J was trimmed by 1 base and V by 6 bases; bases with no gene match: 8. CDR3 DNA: TGTGCCAGCAGCCCGGACAGGGGGAGGAGGAACACTGAAGCTTTCTTT. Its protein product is CASSPDRGRRNTEAFF.

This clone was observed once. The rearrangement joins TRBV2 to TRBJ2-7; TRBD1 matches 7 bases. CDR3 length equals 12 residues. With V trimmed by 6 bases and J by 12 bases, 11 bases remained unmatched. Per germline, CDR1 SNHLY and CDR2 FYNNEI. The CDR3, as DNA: TGTGCCAGCAGCGCCCGGACAGGCAACCGGTACTTC. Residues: CASSARTGNRYF.